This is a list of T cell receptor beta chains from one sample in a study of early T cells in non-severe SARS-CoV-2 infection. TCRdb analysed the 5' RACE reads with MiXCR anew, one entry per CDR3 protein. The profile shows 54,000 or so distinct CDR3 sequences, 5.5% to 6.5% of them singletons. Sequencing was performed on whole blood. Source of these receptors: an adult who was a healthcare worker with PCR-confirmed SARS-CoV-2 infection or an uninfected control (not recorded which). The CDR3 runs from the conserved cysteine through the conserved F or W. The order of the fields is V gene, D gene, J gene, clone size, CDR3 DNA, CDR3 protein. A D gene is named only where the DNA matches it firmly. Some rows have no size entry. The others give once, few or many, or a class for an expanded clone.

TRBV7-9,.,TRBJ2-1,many,TGTGCCAGCAGCAACCGAGCGGGCGGGTCTTACAATGAGCAGTTCTTC,CASSNRAGGSYNEQFF
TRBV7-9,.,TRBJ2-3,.,TGTGCCAGCGACCCCGGACAGCAACTCACAGATACGCAGTATTTT,CASDPGQQLTDTQYF
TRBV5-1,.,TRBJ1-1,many,TGCGCCAGCAGCCCCATTATCCCCATGAACACTGAAGCTTTCTTT,CASSPIIPMNTEAFF
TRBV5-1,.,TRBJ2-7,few,TGCGCCAGCAGCTTGGGGGGGTCGGCGATCGAGCAGTACTTC,CASSLGGSAIEQYF
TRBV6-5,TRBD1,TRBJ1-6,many,TGTGCCAGCAGTGACATGGTGGGACAGGGGTTTAATTCACCCCTCCACTTT,CASSDMVGQGFNSPLHF
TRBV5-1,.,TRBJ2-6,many,TGCGCCAGCAGCCACGACGGGATCGGGGCCAACGTCCTGACTTTC,CASSHDGIGANVLTF
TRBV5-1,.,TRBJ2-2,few,TGCGCCAGCAGACTGCAGGGCTCCACCGGGGAGCTGTTTTTT,CASRLQGSTGELFF
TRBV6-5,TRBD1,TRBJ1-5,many,TGTGCCAGCAGTGCACTTTCGGGACAGAGCAATCAGCCCCAGCATTTT,CASSALSGQSNQPQHF
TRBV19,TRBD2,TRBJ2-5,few,TGTGCCAGTGGGCAGATACTAGCGGGAGGTGAGACCCAGTACTTC,CASGQILAGGETQYF
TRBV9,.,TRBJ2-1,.,TGTGCCAGCAGCGTAGCGAGACTCCCCGGAGGTGAGCAGTTCTTC,CASSVARLPGGEQFF
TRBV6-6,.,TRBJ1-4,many,TGTGCCAGCAGTCCCCGGGGGCGCGATGAAAAACTGTTTTTT,CASSPRGRDEKLFF
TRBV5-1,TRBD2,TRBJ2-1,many,TGCGCCAGCAGCTTAATACCAACCCCCCCAGCGGGAGGCCACAATGAGCAGTTCTTC,CASSLIPTPPAGGHNEQFF
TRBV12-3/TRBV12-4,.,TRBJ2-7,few,TGTGCCAGCAGGGGGGCAGGTGGCTCCTACGAGCAGTACTTC,CASRGAGGSYEQYF
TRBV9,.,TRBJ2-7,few,TGTGCCAGCAGCGTAGCAACAGACTACGAGCAGTACTTC,CASSVATDYEQYF
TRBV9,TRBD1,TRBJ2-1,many,TGTGCCAGCAGCGGTGACAGGGGAAAGGGTGAGCAGTTCTTC,CASSGDRGKGEQFF
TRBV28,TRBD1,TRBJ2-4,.,TGTGCCAGCAGTTTTAACCATCCGGGACAGGCCATTCAGTACTTC,CASSFNHPGQAIQYF
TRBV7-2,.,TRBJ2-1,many,TGTGCCAGCAGCTTAGAGGGCGGGAAGCGGAATGAGCAGTTCTTC,CASSLEGGKRNEQFF
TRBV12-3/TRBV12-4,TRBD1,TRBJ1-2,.,TGTGCCAGCAGTGTAACAGGGGGCCCTGCTAACTATGGCTACACCTTC,CASSVTGGPANYGYTF
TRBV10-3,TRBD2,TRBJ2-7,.,TGTGCCATCGGGGAGGGGCCCGTCTACGAGCAGTACTTC,CAIGEGPVYEQYF
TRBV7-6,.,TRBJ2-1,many,TGTGCCAGCAGCTCAGGGGGCGGGAGCACCTACAATGAGCAGTTCTTC,CASSSGGGSTYNEQFF
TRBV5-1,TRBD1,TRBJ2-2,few,TGCGCCAGCAGCCAGGGACAGGAAAACACCGGGGAGCTGTTTTTT,CASSQGQENTGELFF
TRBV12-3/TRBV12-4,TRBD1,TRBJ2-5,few,TGTGCCAGCACCTATCACGGGACAGGGTATAGAGAGACCCAGTACTTC,CASTYHGTGYRETQYF
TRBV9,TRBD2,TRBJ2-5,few,TGTGCCAGCAGCGTCGTACTAGCGGGCCAAGAGACCCAGTACTTC,CASSVVLAGQETQYF
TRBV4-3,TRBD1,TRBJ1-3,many,TGCGCCAGCAGCCAAGGCAGGTTGACAGGGACTGCTGGAAACACCATATATTTT,CASSQGRLTGTAGNTIYF
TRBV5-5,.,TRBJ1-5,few,TGTGCCAGCAGCTTGGGGCGCCGGCCCCAGCATTTT,CASSLGRRPQHF
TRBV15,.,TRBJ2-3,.,TGTGCCACCAGCAGAGATGAAGGCACAGATACGCAGTATTTT,CATSRDEGTDTQYF
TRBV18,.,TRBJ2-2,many,TGTGCCAGCTCACCACAGGGGATGTCCCGCACCGGGGAGCTGTTTTTT,CASSPQGMSRTGELFF
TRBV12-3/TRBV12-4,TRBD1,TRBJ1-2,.,TGTGCCAGCAGTTTTGGGACAGGGAACTATGGCTACACCTTC,CASSFGTGNYGYTF
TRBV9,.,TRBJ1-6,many,TGTGCCAGCAGCGGAAGTTATTCACCCCTCCACTTT,CASSGSYSPLHF
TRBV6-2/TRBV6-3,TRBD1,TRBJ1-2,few,TGTGCCAGCAGTTACGGACAGGGGACGCGTGGCTACACCTTC,CASSYGQGTRGYTF
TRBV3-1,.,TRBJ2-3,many,TGTGCCAGCAGCCAAGGTCGGGCCCCGGGGCCGGATACGCAGTATTTT,CASSQGRAPGPDTQYF
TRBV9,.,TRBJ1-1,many,TGTGCCAGCAGCGTAGAGGATGAGAGGGGAGGTCTGGCAAATACTGAAGCTTTCTTT,CASSVEDERGGLANTEAFF
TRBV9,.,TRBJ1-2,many,TGTGCCAGCAGCGTAGCACAGGGCTATGGCTACACCTTC,CASSVAQGYGYTF
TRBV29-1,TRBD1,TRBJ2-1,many,TGCAGCGTTGAGACAGGGGTATTGGGCAACAATGAGCAGTTCTTC,CSVETGVLGNNEQFF
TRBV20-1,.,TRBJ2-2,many,TGCAGTGTGAGTCCCCTTACGAACACCGGGGAGCTGTTTTTT,CSVSPLTNTGELFF
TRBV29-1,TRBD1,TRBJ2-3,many,TGCAGCGTTGGGTCTACCCGGACAGGGGGCTTTGGAGATACGCAGTATTTT,CSVGSTRTGGFGDTQYF
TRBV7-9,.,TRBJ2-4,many,TGTGCCAGCAGCTTTGGTGCTAGGGCCAAAAACATTCAGTACTTC,CASSFGARAKNIQYF
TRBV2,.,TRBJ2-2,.,TGTGCCAGCATGAAAGGCGAGGGGCCCGACCGGCTGTTTTTT,CASMKGEGPDRLFF
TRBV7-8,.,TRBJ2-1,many,TGTGCCAGCAGCTTTGATGCGGCTGGAGGGGAGCAGTTCTTC,CASSFDAAGGEQFF
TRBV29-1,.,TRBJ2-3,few,TGCAGCGCACCCTCCGCAGATACGCAGTATTTT,CSAPSADTQYF
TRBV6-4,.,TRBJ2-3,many,TGTGCCAGCAGTGTAGGCCGAAGAGAGACAGATACGCAGTATTTT,CASSVGRRETDTQYF
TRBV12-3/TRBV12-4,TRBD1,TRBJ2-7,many,TGTGCCAGCAGTGCATGGACAGGGGTACACGAGCAGTACTTC,CASSAWTGVHEQYF
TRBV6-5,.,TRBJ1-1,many,TGTGCCAGCAGGCCGGGAGTAGGCACTGAAGCTTTCTTT,CASRPGVGTEAFF
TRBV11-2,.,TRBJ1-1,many,TGTGCCAGCAGCCGTGGACGAAACACTGAAGCTTTCTTT,CASSRGRNTEAFF
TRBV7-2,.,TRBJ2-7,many,TGTGCCAGCAGCTTAGGGTCTCGGGTCCACGAGCAGTACTTC,CASSLGSRVHEQYF
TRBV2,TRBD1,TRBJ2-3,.,TGTGCCAGCACTGGATGGAACCGGGACAGGGACACAGATACGCAGTATTTT,CASTGWNRDRDTDTQYF
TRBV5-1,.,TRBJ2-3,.,TGCGCCAGCAGCTTGGGTCCCACAGATACGCAGTATTTT,CASSLGPTDTQYF
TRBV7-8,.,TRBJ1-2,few,TGTGCCAGCAGCTTACTTACCCGGGGGGTTGGCTACACCTTC,CASSLLTRGVGYTF
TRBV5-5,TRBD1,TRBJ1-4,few,TGTGCCAGCAGCCGGACAGGGGATGATGAAAAACTGTTTTTT,CASSRTGDDEKLFF
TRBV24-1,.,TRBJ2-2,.,TGTGCCACCAGCGGGACGCCGAACACCGGGGAGCTGTTTTTT,CATSGTPNTGELFF
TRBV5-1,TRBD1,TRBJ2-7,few,TGCGCCAGCAGCATCCAGGGACAGAACTACGAGCAGTACTTC,CASSIQGQNYEQYF
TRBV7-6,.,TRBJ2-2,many,TGTGCCAGCAGCTCGGACTCTACCGTGGGGGGGGAGCTGTTTTTT,CASSSDSTVGGELFF
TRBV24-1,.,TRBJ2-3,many,TGTGCCACCAGTGGGTCCGAGACTAGGCCCCAGGATACGCAGTATTTT,CATSGSETRPQDTQYF
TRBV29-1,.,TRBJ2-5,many,TGCAGCGTTAGAAGGGTTGGACAGACCCAGTACTTC,CSVRRVGQTQYF
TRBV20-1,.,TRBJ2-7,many,TGCAGTGCTTCGCCCCCGGCTGAGTGGGAGCAGTACTTC,CSASPPAEWEQYF
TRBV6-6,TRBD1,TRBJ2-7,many,TGTGCCAGCACTCTGTCAGGGGGCTACGAGCAGTACTTC,CASTLSGGYEQYF